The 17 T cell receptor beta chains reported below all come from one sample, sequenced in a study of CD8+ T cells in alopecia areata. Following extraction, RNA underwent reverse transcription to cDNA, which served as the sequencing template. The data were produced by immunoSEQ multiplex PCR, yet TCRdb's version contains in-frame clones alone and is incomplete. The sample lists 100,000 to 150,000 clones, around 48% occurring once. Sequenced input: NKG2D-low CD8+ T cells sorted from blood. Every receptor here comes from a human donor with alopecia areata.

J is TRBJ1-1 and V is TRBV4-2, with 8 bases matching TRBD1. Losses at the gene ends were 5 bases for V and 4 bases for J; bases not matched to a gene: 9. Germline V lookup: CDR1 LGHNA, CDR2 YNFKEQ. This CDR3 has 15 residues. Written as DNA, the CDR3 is TGTGCCAGCAGCGTCACAGGGGGGAGTGCCACTGAAGCTTTCTTT. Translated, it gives CASSVTGGSATEAFF.

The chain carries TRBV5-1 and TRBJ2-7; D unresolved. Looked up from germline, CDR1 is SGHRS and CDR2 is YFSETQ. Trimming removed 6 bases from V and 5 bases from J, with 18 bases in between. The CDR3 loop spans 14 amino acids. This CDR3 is CASTSGPDGNEQYF. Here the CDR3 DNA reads TGCGCCAGCACTTCGGGTCCCGACGGCAACGAGCAGTACTTC.

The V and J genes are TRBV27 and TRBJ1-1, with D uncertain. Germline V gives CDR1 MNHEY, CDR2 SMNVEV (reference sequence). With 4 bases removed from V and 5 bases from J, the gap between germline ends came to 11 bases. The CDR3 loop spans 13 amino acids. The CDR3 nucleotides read TGTGCCAGCAGTTCGAATTGGGGTACTGAAGCTTTCTTT. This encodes CASSSNWGTEAFF.

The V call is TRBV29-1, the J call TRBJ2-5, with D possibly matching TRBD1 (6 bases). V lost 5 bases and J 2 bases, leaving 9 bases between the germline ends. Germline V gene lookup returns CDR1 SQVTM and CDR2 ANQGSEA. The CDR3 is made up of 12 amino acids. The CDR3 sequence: CSVPDRQETQYF. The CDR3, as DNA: TGCAGCGTTCCGGACAGACAAGAGACCCAGTACTTC.

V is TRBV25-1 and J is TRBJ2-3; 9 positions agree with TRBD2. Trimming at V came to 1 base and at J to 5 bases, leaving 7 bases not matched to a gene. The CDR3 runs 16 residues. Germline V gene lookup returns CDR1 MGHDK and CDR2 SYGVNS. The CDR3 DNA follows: TGTGCCAGCAGTGAATTTCAAGCGGGGGGTGGAGATACGCAGTATTTT. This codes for CASSEFQAGGGDTQYF.

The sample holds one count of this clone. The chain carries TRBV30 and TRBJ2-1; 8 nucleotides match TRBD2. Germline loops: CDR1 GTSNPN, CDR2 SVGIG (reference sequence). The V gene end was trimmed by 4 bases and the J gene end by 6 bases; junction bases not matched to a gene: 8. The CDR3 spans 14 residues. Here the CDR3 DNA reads TGTGCCTGGACCAAGGGGACTAGTTTCAATGAGCAGTTCTTC. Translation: CAWTKGTSFNEQFF.

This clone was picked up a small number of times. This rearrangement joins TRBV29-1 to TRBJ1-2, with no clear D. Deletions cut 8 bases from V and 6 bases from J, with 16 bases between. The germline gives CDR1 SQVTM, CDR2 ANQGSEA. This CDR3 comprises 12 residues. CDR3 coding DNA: TGCAGCACTGACGGGGAATCCCATGGCTACACCTTC. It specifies CSTDGESHGYTF. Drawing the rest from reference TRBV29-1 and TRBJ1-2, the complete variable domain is SAVISQKPSRDICQRGTSLTIQCQVDSQVTMMFWYRQQPGQSLTLIATANQGSEATYESGFVIDKFPISRPNLTFSTLTVSNMSPEDSSIYLCSTDGESHGYTFGSGTRLTVV.

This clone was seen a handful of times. The CDR3 DNA follows: TGCAGCACCGGACGAGGGACCTACAATGAGCAGTTCTTC. Protein: CSTGRGTYNEQFF. The gene calls are TRBV29-1 and TRBJ2-1, with D possibly matching TRBD2 (5 bases). The V gene's germline CDR1 is SQVTM and CDR2 ANQGSEA. Between the trimmed V and J ends, which lost 8 bases and 2 bases, there was a span of 13 bases. The CDR3 covers 13 residues.

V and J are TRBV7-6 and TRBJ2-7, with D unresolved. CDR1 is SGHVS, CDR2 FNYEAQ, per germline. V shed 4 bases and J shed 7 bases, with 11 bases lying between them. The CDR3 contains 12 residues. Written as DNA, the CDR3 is TGTGCCAGCAGCTCCCCGACTCGGGAGCAGTACTTC. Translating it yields CASSSPTREQYF. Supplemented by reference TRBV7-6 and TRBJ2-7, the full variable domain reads GAGVSQSPRYKVTKRGQDVALRCDPISGHVSLYWYRQALGQGPEFLTYFNYEAQQDKSGLPNDRFSAERPEGSISTLTIQRTEQRDSAMYRCASSSPTREQYFGPGTRLTVT.

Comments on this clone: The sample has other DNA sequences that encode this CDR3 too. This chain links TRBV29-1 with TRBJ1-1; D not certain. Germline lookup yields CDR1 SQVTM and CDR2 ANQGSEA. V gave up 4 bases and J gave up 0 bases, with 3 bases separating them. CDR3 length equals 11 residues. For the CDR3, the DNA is TGCAGCGTTGCTGTGAACACTGAAGCTTTCTTT. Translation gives CSVAVNTEAFF.

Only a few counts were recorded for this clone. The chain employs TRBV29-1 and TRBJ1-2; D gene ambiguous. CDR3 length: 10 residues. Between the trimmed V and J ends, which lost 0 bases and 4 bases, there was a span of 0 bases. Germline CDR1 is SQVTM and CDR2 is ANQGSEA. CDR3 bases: TGCAGCGTTGAAGACTATGGCTACACCTTC. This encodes CSVEDYGYTF.

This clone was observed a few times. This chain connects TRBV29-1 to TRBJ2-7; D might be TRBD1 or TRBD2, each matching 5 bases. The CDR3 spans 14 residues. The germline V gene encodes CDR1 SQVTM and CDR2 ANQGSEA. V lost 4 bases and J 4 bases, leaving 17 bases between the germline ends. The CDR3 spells CSVAPGTALYEQYF. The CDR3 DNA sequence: TGCAGCGTTGCACCCGGGACGGCGTTATACGAGCAGTACTTC.

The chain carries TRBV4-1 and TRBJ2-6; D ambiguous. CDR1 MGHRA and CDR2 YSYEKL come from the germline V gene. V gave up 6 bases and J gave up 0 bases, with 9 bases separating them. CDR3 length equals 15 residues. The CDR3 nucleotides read TGCGCCAGCAGGACGGCGCACTCTGGGGCCAACGTCCTGACTTTC. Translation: CASRTAHSGANVLTF.

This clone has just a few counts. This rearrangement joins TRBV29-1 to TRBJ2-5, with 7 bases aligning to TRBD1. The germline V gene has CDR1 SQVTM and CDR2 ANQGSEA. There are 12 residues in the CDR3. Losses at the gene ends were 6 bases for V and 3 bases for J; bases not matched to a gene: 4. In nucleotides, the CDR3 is TGCAGCGTGACCGACAGGGAAGAGACCCAGTACTTC. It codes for CSVTDREETQYF.

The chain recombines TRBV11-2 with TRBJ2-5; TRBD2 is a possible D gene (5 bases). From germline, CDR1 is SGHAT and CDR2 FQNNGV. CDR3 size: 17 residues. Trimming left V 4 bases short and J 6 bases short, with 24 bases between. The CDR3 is CASSSRSEGELRKTQYF. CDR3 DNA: TGTGCCAGCAGCTCCCGGAGTGAGGGCGAGCTACGGAAGACCCAGTACTTC.

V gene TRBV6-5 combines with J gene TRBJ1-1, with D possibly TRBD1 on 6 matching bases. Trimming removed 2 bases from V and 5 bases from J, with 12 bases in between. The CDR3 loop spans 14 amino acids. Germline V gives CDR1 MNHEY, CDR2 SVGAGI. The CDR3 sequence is CASSYGGEGTEAFF. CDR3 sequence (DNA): TGTGCCAGCAGTTACGGGGGCGAGGGGACTGAAGCTTTCTTT.

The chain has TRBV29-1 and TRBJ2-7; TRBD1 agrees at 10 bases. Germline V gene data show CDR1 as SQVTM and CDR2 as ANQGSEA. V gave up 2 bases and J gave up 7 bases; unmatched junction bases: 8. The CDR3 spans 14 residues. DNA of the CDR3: TGCAGCGTTGAACCGGGACAGGGGATTCGGGAGCAGTACTTC. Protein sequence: CSVEPGQGIREQYF.